This passage covers 16 T cell receptor beta chains from one sample sequenced in a study of cytomegalovirus exposure and HLA in healthy donors (dated by TCRdb to about 2017). Library prep was done by the immunoSEQ multiplex PCR assay. For the multiplex PCR, a mixture combining 60 forward primers for TCR Vbeta segments and 13 reverse primers for TCR Jbeta segments was used. The immuneACCESS repertoire file appears here via TCRdb, limited to in-frame rearrangements. These files lack a portion of the clones; in checked studies, under half of the deficit traces to unresolved V genes, and the cause of the others is not known. For this sample there are more than 150,000 clones; approximately 88% appear just once. The top ten constitute 0.35% to 0.4% of the sample. The source material was PBMCs. All receptors come from a boy aged 2 to 9 in good health and CMV-seronegative.

This clone was seen only a few times. CDR3 sequence (DNA): TGTGCCAGCAGAGACATGGCCCCCAATGAGCAGTTCTTC. Protein product: CASRDMAPNEQFF. This chain uses TRBV6-5 with TRBJ2-1; no clear D. This CDR3 has 13 residues. V was clipped by 6 bases and J by 6 bases, with 12 bases between them. Germline V gene sequence: CDR1 MNHEY, CDR2 SVGAGI.

The chain uses TRBV9 and TRBJ2-3; 7 bases agree with TRBD2. Germline-derived CDR1 and CDR2 are SGDLS and YYNGEE. V lost 4 bases, J lost 4 bases, and 9 bases stayed unmatched. CDR3 length: 15 amino acids. This chain's CDR3 is CASSPRTRGADTQYF. CDR3 nucleotides: TGTGCCAGCAGCCCTCGGACTAGGGGTGCAGATACGCAGTATTTT.

This chain joins TRBV7-6 and TRBJ2-7; TRBD1 matches 12 bases. Germline V gene sequence: CDR1 SGHVS, CDR2 FNYEAQ. With V trimmed by 5 bases and J by 7 bases, 12 bases remained unmatched. The CDR3 totals 16 residues. The CDR3 protein is CASSVPPGQGAGEQYF. The CDR3 DNA is TGTGCCAGCAGCGTACCACCGGGACAGGGGGCAGGAGAGCAGTACTTC.

The rearrangement uses TRBV2 and TRBJ2-3, with D perhaps TRBD2 (5 bases). The CDR3 is 12 amino acids. Deletions cut 6 bases from V and 6 bases from J, with 10 bases between. Germline V gene data show CDR1 as SNHLY and CDR2 as FYNNEI. The CDR3 spells CASSQERDTQYF. The CDR3 bases are TGTGCCAGCAGCCAAGAGCGGGATACGCAGTATTTT.

This chain connects TRBV11-2 to TRBJ1-3; possible D gene TRBD1, 6 bases. Germline V CDR1 and CDR2: SGHAT, FQNNGV. This CDR3 is 15 amino acids long. The germline V and J ends were trimmed by 4 bases and 6 bases, with 16 bases remaining between them. The CDR3 region has the DNA TGTGCCAGCAGCTCCTACAGGGAGAAGCCAAACACCATATATTTT. The encoded protein is CASSSYREKPNTIYF.

This clone was observed once. The same CDR3 arises from other DNA sequences in this sample as well. V is TRBV19 and J is TRBJ1-1; the D is unclear. The CDR3 is 14 residues long. Germline CDR1 is LNHDA and CDR2 is SQIVND (reference sequence). Trimming took 1 base from V and 1 from J, leaving 7 bases between them. The chain's CDR3 is CASSIGTANTEAFF. In DNA, the CDR3 is TGTGCCAGTAGTATAGGTACAGCGAACACTGAAGCTTTCTTT.

The chain employs TRBV27 and TRBJ1-4; D remains ambiguous. Germline CDR1 MNHEY, CDR2 SMNVEV (reference sequence). This CDR3 spans 14 amino acids. V shed 5 bases and J shed 7 bases, with 14 bases lying between them. CDR3 in amino acids: CASSPTNEGEKLFF. The DNA for the CDR3 is TGTGCCAGCAGTCCCACCAACGAGGGTGAAAAACTGTTTTTT.

The V gene is TRBV30, the J gene TRBJ1-1, with D possibly TRBD1 on 5 matching bases. Germline values: CDR1 GTSNPN, CDR2 SVGIG (reference sequence). Between the trimmed V and J ends, which lost 2 bases and 5 bases, there was a span of 15 bases. This CDR3 contains 14 residues. The chain's CDR3 is CAWSSGVSPTEAFF. The CDR3 DNA reads TGTGCCTGGAGTTCGGGGGTCAGCCCTACTGAAGCTTTCTTT.

This chain connects TRBV10-3 to TRBJ1-1, with D possibly being TRBD1 (5 bases). The CDR3 consists of 13 residues. From germline, CDR1 is ENHRY and CDR2 SYGVKD. Trimming took off 6 bases at V and 3 bases at J, with 11 bases between the two ends. The CDR3 here is CAISNRKDTEAFF. The CDR3 region has the DNA TGTGCCATCAGCAACAGGAAAGACACTGAAGCTTTCTTT.

The rearrangement joins TRBV11-2 to TRBJ2-1; D is unclear. CDR1 is SGHAT, CDR2 FQNNGV, per germline. V gave up 1 base and J gave up 10 bases, with 8 bases separating them. CDR3 length equals 12 residues. In DNA, the CDR3 is TGTGCCAGCAGCTTAGCACTCCCCGAGCAGTTCTTC. Amino acids: CASSLALPEQFF.

The V gene is TRBV7-9, the J gene TRBJ2-5; 10 bases line up with TRBD1. The tail of the sequence fits TRBJ2-7 better, so the J call may be wrong. In germline, CDR1 is SEHNR, CDR2 FQNEAQ (reference sequence). The CDR3 is 16 residues long. This chain's CDR3 is CASSLDLDRGYHEQYF. Written as DNA, the CDR3 is TGTGCCAGCAGCTTAGATCTGGACAGGGGGTATCACGAGCAGTACTTC.

The V gene is TRBV5-8, the J gene TRBJ2-7, with D perhaps matching TRBD2 (5 bases). The germline V and J ends were trimmed by 1 base and 4 bases, with 12 bases remaining between them. The germline V gene has CDR1 SGHTS and CDR2 YDEGEE. This CDR3 is 14 amino acids long. The CDR3 nucleotides read TGTGCCAGCAGCTTGAAGGTCGGGAAGTACGAGCAGTACTTC. As protein: CASSLKVGKYEQYF.

This rearrangement joins TRBV5-4 to TRBJ2-2; 7 nucleotides agree with TRBD1. Germline trimming cut 5 bases from V and 8 bases from J; bases unmatched to any gene: 6. The CDR3 covers 13 residues. In germline, CDR1 is SGHNT, CDR2 YYREEE (reference sequence). The CDR3: CASSTGAAGELFF. CDR3 nucleotide sequence: TGTGCCAGCAGTACAGGGGCGGCGGGGGAGCTGTTTTTT.

This clone was seen just once. This sequence joins TRBV15 and TRBJ2-5; 9 bases are shared with TRBD1. CDR3 length equals 15 residues. Germline CDR1 is LNHNV and CDR2 is YYDKDF (reference sequence). V dropped 9 bases and J dropped 2; count of bases not matched to a gene: 10. CDR3 nucleotide sequence: TGTGCCACGGCTGGGACAGGGTGGGGGCAAGAGACCCAGTACTTC. This encodes CATAGTGWGQETQYF.

CDR3 nucleotides: TGTGCCAGCTCAGCCGGACAGTACGGGGCCAACGTCCTGACTTTC. It encodes CASSAGQYGANVLTF. V gene TRBV18 combines with J gene TRBJ2-6, with D tentatively TRBD1 (6 bases). This CDR3 is built from 15 residues. Trimming took off 5 bases at V and 4 bases at J, with 12 bases between the two ends. The germline CDR1 and CDR2 sequences are KGHSH and LQKENI. Variable domain in full (rest from reference TRBV18 and TRBJ2-6): NAGVMQNPRHLVRRRGQEARLRCSPMKGHSHVYWYRQLPEEGLKFMVYLQKENIIDESGMPKERFSAEFPKEGPSILRIQQVVRGDSAAYFCASSAGQYGANVLTFGAGSRLTVL.

The chain employs TRBV6-1 and TRBJ2-1; no definite D call. Germline CDR1 and CDR2: MNHNS and SASEGT. CDR3 length equals 11 residues. Trimming pared 4 bases from V and 10 bases from J, leaving 8 bases between. The CDR3 here is CASSAGWEQFF. In DNA, the CDR3 is TGTGCCAGCAGTGCCGGGTGGGAGCAGTTCTTC.